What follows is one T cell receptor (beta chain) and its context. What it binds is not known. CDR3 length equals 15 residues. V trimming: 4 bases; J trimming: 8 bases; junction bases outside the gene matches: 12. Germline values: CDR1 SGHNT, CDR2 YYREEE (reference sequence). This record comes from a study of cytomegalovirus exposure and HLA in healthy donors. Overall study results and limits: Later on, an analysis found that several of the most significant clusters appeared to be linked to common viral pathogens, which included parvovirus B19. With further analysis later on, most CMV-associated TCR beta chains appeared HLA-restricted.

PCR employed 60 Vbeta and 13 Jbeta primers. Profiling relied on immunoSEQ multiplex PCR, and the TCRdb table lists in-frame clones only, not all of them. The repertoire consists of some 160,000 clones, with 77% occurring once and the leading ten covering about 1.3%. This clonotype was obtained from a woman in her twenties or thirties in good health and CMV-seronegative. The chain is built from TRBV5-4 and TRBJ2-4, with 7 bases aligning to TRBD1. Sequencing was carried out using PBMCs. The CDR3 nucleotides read TGTGCCAGCAGCCTAAATGGACAGGACGGGGACATTCAGTACTTC. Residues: CASSLNGQDGDIQYF.